The entry below gives a single T cell receptor (beta chain) sequence along with its context. The sample belongs to a study of T cell changes during pregnancy in multiple sclerosis. Sequencing used immunoSEQ multiplex PCR; TCRdb keeps in-frame clones, though not all of them. The table includes roughly 45,000 clones, roughly 94% detected once. The source was CD8+ T cells from peripheral blood mononuclear cells, collected in the first trimester of pregnancy. This TCR was sampled from a female donor with multiple sclerosis, enrolled in a pregnancy study.

CDR3 in DNA: TGTGCCAGCAGCTCCCAGGACAGGGTCGATGGCTACACCTTC. Protein sequence: CASSSQDRVDGYTF. This chain uses TRBV7-3 with TRBJ1-2, with 8 positions matching TRBD1. Per the germline V gene, CDR1 is SGHTA and CDR2 is FQGTGA. With V trimmed by 4 bases and J by 6 bases, 7 bases remained unmatched. The CDR3 is made up of 14 amino acids.